This is a list of T cell receptor beta chains from one sample in a study of shared clonotypes between healthy human individuals. Sequencing used immunoSEQ multiplex PCR; TCRdb keeps in-frame clones, though not all of them. The table lists some 1,900,000 clones, about 95% of them singletons, with 1.2% in the top ten. Material for sequencing was naive CD8+ T cells sorted from blood. These receptors all come from a man between 18 and 35 years old in good health. Each CDR3 is given without its conserved first and last residue. A D gene is named only where the DNA matches it firmly. For some rows the clone size is stated as once, few or many, or as a class when expanded; others skip it.

v_call,clone_size,d_call,cdr3_aa
TRBV13,.,.,ASSLGSLVYTGELF
TRBV9,.,.,ASSVGAFSYNEQF
TRBV29-1,.,.,SVERAGLTEAF
TRBV9,.,TRBD1,ASSDRGIDTGELF
TRBV2,.,.,ASSRVSSNEQF
TRBV11-2,.,.,ASSPLRREELF
TRBV19,.,.,ASSISPGNPDEQF
TRBV4-1,.,.,ASSLRRSTYEQY
TRBV15,.,.,ATSRDHQFEQF
TRBV5-5,.,TRBD2,ASRMGGTLSYEQY
TRBV19,.,.,ASSPIQGYGYT
TRBV6-1,.,.,ASSEVDSLSSYNSPLH
TRBV5-5,.,TRBD1,ASRPTGDPYNSPLH
TRBV6-5,.,.,ASSYHFTDTQY
TRBV19,once,TRBD1,ASTDTGTGSYEQY
TRBV7-9,.,.,ASSPSGTPPDTQY